This TCR beta chain was recorded in a study of response to subunit inactivated influenza vaccine. General study results and limits: The study's authors posited that every seasonal influenza vaccination enlists few new T cells.

This clonotype has a handful of counts. Its specificity is not known. TCRdb reanalysed the RT-PCR reads using MiXCR and keeps one entry per CDR3 protein. The sample has about 500,000 distinct CDR3 sequences, approximately 7.3% seen once. CDR1 is DFQATT and CDR2 is SNEGSKA in the germline V gene (reference sequence). The CDR3 has 16 residues. The J segment lost 8 bases and the V segment lost 5 bases, leaving 17 bases of the junction unmatched. The rearrangement joins TRBV20-1 to TRBJ2-1, with 8 nucleotides matching TRBD2. This clonotype was sampled from a man aged 45 to 70 who received an inactivated influenza vaccine. The sample was PBMCs from blood, taken 23 months after vaccination. The CDR3 loop is CSALDLRGGSHYEQFF. The CDR3 DNA reads as TGCAGTGCTCTCGACCTCCGGGGGGGCTCTCATTATGAGCAGTTCTTC.